This TCR beta chain was sequenced during a study of blood T cell repertoires in COVID-19. Across the study: Whether acute or convalescent, the COVID-19 samples came from the United States, Italy and Spain.

The age range of participants was about 18 to 100 years, with residence in about 25 US areas. Original processing methods: Cell counts per sample came from amplifying reference gene primers. Libraries were prepared by immunoSEQ multiplex PCR; TCRdb keeps only in-frame clonotypes and omits some of them. V and J calls and clone size are as listed in that table; D and trimming were resolved from the DNA. The table has about 280,000 clones, around nine tenths seen once. The germline V gene encodes CDR1 SGDLS and CDR2 YYNGEE. V was shortened by 4 bases and J by 0 bases, with 14 bases between the two germline ends. The CDR3 sequence is 16 residues long.

Sequencing used PBMCs or T cells enriched from blood (not recorded which). This chain connects TRBV9 to TRBJ2-1, with D possibly TRBD2 on 6 matching bases. The receptor was derived from a woman aged 60-75 years in a cohort exposed to, infected with or recovered from COVID-19 (not recorded which). The CDR3 loop is CASSTLRDFSYNEQFF. Written as DNA, the CDR3 is TGTGCCAGCAGCACCCTCCGGGACTTCTCCTACAATGAGCAGTTCTTC. Full variable domain (outside the CDR3, taken from reference TRBV9 and TRBJ2-1): DSGVTQTPKHLITATGQRVTLRCSPRSGDLSVYWYQQSLDQGLQFLIQYYNGEERAKGNILERFSAQQFPDLHSELNLSSLELGDSALYFCASSTLRDFSYNEQFFGPGTRLTVL.